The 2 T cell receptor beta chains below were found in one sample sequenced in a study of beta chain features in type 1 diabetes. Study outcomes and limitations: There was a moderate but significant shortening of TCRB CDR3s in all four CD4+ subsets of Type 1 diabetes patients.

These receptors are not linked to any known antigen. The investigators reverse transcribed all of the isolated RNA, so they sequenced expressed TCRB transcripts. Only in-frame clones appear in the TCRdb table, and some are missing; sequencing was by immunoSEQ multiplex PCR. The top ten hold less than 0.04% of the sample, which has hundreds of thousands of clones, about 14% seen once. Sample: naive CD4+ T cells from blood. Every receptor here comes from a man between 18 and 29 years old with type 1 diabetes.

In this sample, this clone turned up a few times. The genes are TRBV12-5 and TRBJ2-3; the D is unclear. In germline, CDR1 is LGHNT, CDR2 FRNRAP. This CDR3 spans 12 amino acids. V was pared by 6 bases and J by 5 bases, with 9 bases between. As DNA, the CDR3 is TGTGCTAGTGGATCGGGTGGAGATACGCAGTATTTT. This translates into CASGSGGDTQYF.

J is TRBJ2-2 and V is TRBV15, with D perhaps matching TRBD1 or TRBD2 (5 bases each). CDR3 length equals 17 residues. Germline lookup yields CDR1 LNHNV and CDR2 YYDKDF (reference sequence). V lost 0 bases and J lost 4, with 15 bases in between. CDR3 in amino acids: CATSRDIRAGSTGELFF. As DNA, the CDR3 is TGTGCCACCAGCAGAGATATTCGTGCAGGGAGCACCGGGGAGCTGTTTTTT.